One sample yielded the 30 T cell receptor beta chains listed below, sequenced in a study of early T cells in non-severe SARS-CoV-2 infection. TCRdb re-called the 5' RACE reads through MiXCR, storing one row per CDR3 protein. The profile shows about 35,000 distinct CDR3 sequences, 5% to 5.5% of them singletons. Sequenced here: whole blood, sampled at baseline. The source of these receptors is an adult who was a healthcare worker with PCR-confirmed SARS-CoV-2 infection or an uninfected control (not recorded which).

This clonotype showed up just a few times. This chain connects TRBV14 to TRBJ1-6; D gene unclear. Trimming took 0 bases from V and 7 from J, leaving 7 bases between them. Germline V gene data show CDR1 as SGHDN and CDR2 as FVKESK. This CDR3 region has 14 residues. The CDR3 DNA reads TGTGCCAGCAGCCAAGAACTGCAGAATTCACCCCTCCACTTT. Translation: CASSQELQNSPLHF.

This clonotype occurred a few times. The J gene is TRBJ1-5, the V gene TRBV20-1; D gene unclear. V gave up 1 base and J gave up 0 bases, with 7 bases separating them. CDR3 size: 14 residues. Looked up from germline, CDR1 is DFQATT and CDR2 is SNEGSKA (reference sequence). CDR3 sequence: CSARGRYSNQPQHF. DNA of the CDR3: TGCAGTGCTAGAGGCAGATATAGCAATCAGCCCCAGCATTTT.

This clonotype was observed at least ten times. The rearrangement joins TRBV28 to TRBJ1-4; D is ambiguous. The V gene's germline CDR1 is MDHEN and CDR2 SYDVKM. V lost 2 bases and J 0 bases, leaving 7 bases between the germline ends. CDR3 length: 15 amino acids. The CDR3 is CASSLHGATNEKLFF. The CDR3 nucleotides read TGTGCCAGCAGTTTACACGGAGCAACTAATGAAAAACTGTTTTTT.

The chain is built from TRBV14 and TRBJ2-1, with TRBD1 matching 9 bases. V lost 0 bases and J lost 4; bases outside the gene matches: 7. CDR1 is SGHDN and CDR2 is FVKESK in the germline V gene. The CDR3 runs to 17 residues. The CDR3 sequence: CASSQESRDRVYNEQFF. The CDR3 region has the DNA TGTGCCAGCAGCCAAGAGTCCCGGGACAGGGTTTACAATGAGCAGTTCTTC.

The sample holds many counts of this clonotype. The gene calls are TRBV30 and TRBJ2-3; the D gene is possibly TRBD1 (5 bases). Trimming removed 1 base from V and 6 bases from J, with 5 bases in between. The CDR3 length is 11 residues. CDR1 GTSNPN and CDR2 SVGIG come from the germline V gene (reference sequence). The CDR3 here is CAWSDRDTQYF. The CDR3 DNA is TGTGCCTGGAGTGACAGGGATACGCAGTATTTT.

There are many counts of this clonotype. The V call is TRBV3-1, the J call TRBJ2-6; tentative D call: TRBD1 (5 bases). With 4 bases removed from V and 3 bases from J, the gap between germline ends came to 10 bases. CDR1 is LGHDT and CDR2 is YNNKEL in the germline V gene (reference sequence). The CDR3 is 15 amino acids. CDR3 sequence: CASSPKGVGANVLTF. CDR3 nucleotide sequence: TGTGCCAGCAGCCCCAAAGGGGTTGGGGCCAACGTCCTGACTTTC.

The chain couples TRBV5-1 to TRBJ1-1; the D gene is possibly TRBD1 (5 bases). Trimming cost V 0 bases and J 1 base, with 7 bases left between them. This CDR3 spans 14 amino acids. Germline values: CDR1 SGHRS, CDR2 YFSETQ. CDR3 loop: CASSLAGANTEAFF. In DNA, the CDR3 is TGCGCCAGCAGCTTGGCCGGGGCGAACACTGAAGCTTTCTTT. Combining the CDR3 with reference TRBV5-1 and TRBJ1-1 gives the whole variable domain KAGVTQTPRYLIKTRGQQVTLSCSPISGHRSVSWYQQTPGQGLQFLFEYFSETQRNKGNFPGRFSGRQFSNSRSEMNVSTLELGDSALYLCASSLAGANTEAFFGQGTRLTVV.

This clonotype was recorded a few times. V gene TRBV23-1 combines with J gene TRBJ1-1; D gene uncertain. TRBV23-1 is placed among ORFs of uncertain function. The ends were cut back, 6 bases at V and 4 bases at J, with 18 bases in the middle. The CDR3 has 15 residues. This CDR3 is CASSPQVEESTEAFF. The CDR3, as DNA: TGCGCCAGCAGCCCCCAAGTTGAGGAGAGCACTGAAGCTTTCTTT.

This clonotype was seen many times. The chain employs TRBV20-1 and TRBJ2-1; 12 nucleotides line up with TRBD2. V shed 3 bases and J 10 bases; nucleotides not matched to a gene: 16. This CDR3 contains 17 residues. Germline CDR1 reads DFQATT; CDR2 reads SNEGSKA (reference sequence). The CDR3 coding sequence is TGCAGTGCTAGTGGGCTAGCGGGAGGGGCTGGGCAAGGGGAGCAGTTCTTC. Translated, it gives CSASGLAGGAGQGEQFF.

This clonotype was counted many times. CDR3 nucleotide sequence: TGTGCCAGCAGTGGGGGGGCCAACGTCCTGACTTTC. Its protein is CASSGGANVLTF. This rearrangement joins TRBV2 to TRBJ2-6, with no clear D. CDR1 and CDR2 from the germline V gene are SNHLY and FYNNEI. With 4 bases removed from V and 4 bases from J, the gap between germline ends came to 2 bases. The CDR3 sequence is 12 residues long.

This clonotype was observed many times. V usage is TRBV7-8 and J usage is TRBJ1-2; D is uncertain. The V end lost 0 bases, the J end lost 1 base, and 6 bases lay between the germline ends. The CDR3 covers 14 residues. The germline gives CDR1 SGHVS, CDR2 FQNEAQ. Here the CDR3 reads CASSLAIGNYGYTF. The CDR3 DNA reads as TGTGCCAGCAGCTTAGCGATCGGTAACTATGGCTACACCTTC. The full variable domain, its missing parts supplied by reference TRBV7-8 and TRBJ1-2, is GAGVSQSPRYKVAKRGQDVALRCDPISGHVSLFWYQQALGQGPEFLTYFQNEAQLDKSGLPSDRFFAERPEGSVSTLKIQRTQQEDSAVYLCASSLAIGNYGYTFGSGTRLTVV.

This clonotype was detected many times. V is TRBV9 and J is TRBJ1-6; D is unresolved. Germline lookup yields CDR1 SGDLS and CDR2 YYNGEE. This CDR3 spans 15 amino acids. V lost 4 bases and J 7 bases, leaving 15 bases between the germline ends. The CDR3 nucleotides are TGTGCCAGCAGCAATTACGGACGGAACAATTCACCCCTCCACTTT. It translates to CASSNYGRNNSPLHF.

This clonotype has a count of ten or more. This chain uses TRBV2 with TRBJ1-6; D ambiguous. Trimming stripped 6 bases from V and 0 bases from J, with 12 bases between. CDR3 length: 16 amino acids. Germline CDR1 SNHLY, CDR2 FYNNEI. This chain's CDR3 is CASRRIQSSYNSPLHF. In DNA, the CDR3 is TGTGCCAGCAGGCGAATACAGAGCTCCTATAATTCACCCCTCCACTTT. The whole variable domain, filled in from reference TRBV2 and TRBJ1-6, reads EPEVTQTPSHQVTQMGQEVILRCVPISNHLYFYWYRQILGQKVEFLVSFYNNEISEKSEIFDDQFSVERPDGSNFTLKIRSTKLEDSAMYFCASRRIQSSYNSPLHFGNGTRLTVT.

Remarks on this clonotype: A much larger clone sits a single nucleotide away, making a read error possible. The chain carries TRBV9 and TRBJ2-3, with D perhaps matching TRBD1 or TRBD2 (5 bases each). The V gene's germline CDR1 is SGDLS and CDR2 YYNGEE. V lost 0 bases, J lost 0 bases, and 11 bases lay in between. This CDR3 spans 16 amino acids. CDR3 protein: CASSVDGTSSTDTQYF. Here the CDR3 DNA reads TGTGCCAGCAGCGTAGATGGGACGTCCAGCACAGATACGCAGTATTTT.

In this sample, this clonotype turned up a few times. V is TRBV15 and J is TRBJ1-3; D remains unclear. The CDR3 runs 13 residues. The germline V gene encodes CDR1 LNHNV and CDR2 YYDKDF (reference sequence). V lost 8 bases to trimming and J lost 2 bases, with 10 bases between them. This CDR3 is CATHSGAGNTIYF. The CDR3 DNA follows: TGTGCCACCCACAGCGGAGCTGGAAACACCATATATTTT.

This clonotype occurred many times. CDR3 DNA: TGCAGTGCTAGAGGGGGGATTCAGAGCTCCTACGAGCAGTACTTC. Protein: CSARGGIQSSYEQYF. The rearrangement uses TRBV20-1 and TRBJ2-7; D may correspond to TRBD1 or TRBD2 (5 bases each). This CDR3 region has 15 residues. The V gene lost 1 base and the J gene lost 0 bases, with 13 bases spanning the gap. Germline assignment: CDR1 DFQATT and CDR2 SNEGSKA (reference sequence).

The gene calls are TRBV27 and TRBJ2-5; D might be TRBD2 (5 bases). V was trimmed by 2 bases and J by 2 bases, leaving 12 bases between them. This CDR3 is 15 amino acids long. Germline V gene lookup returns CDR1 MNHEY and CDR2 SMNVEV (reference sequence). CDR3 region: CASSLGLGNQETQYF. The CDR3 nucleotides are TGTGCCAGCAGTTTAGGGCTCGGGAATCAAGAGACCCAGTACTTC.

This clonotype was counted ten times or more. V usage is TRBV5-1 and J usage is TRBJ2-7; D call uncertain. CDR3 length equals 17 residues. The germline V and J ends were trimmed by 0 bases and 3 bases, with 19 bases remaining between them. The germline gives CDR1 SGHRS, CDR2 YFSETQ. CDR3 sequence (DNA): TGCGCCAGCAGCTTGGGCGTCGGGCAGTGGAGTGTCTACGAGCAGTACTTC. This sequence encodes CASSLGVGQWSVYEQYF.

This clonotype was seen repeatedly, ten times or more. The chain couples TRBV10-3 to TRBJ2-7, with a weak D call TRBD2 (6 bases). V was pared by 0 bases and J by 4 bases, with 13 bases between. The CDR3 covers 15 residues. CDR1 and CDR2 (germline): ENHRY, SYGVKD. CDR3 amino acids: CAISESMEGPYEQYV. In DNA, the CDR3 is TGTGCCATCAGTGAGTCGATGGAGGGACCTTACGAGCAGTACGTC.

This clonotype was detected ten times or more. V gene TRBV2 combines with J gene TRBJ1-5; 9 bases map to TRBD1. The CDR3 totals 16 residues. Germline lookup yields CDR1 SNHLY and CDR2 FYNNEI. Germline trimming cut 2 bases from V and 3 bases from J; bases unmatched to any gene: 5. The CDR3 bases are TGTGCCAGCAGTGAAAGGGACAGGGCTATCAATCAGCCCCAGCATTTT. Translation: CASSERDRAINQPQHF.

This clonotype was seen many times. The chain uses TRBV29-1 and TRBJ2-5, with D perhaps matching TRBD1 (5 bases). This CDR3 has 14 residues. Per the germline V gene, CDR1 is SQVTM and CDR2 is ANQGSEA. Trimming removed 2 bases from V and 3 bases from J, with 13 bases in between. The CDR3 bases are TGCAGCGTTGAACCTAGGGGTAACGAAGAGACCCAGTACTTC. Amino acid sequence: CSVEPRGNEETQYF.

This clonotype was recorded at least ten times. Here the CDR3 DNA reads TGTGCCAGCAGCCCCCTAGGGGCAGATACGCAGTATTTT. Amino acid sequence: CASSPLGADTQYF. The chain carries TRBV28 and TRBJ2-3; a possible D gene is TRBD1 (5 bases). This CDR3 is built from 13 residues. V lost 6 bases, J lost 4 bases, and 11 bases lay in between. Germline assignment: CDR1 MDHEN and CDR2 SYDVKM.

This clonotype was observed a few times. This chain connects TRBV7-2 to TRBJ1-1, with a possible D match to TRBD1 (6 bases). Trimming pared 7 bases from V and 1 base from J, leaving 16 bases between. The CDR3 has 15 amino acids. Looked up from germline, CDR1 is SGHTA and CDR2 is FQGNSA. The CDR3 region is CASNRAALGNTEAFF. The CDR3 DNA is TGTGCCAGCAACAGGGCGGCCCTCGGGAACACTGAAGCTTTCTTT.

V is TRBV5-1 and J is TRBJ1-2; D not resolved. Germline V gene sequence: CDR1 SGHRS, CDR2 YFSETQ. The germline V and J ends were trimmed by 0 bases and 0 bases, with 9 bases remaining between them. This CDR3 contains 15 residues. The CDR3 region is CASSLEDGANYGYTF. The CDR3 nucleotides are TGCGCCAGCAGCTTGGAAGACGGCGCTAACTATGGCTACACCTTC.

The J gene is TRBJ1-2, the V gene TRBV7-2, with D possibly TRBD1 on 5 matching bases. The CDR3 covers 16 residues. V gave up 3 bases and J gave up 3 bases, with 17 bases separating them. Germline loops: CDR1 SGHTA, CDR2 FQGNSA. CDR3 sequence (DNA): TGTGCCAGCAGCTTTCTGGGAGGGGCGGTAGACTATGGCTACACCTTC. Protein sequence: CASSFLGGAVDYGYTF.

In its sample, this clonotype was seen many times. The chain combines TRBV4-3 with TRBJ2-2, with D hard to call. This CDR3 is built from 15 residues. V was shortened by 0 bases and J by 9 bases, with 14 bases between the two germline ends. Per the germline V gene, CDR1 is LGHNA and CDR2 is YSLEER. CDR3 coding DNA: TGCGCCAGCAGCCAAGAGGGTCTGAACTTCAGGGAGCTGTTTTTT. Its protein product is CASSQEGLNFRELFF.

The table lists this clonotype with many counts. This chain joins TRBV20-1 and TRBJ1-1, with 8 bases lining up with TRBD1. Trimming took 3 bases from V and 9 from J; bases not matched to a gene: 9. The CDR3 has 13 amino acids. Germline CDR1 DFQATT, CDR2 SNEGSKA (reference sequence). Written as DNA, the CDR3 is TGCAGTGCTAGCTCGCAGGGGGCGCGGAAAGCTTTCTTT. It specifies CSASSQGARKAFF.

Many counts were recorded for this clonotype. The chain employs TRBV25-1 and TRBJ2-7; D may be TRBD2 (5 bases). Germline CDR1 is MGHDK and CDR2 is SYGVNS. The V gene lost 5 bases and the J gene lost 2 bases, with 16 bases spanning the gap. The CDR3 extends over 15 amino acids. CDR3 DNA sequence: TGTGCCAGCAGTCCTCCCGGGATTAACCCCTACGAGCAGTACTTC. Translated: CASSPPGINPYEQYF.

The CDR3 protein is CASSVGQGSEKLFF. The CDR3 nucleotides are TGTGCCAGCAGCGTGGGACAGGGTAGTGAAAAACTGTTTTTT. The genes are TRBV9 and TRBJ1-4; 9 bases are shared with TRBD1. Germline CDR1 is SGDLS and CDR2 is YYNGEE. The CDR3 covers 14 residues. V was pared by 2 bases and J by 7 bases, with 3 bases of the junction left unmatched. Supplemented by reference TRBV9 and TRBJ1-4, the full variable domain reads DSGVTQTPKHLITATGQRVTLRCSPRSGDLSVYWYQQSLDQGLQFLIQYYNGEERAKGNILERFSAQQFPDLHSELNLSSLELGDSALYFCASSVGQGSEKLFFGSGTQLSVL.

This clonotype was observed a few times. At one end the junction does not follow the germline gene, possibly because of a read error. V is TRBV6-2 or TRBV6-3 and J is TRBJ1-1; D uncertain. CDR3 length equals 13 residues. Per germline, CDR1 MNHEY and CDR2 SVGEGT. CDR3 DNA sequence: TGTGCCAGCAGTTACCTCCCGAGGGCTGAAGTTTTCTTT. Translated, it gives CASSYLPRAEVFF.